The next 5 T cell receptor beta chains were all read from a single sample in a study of pediatric ulcerative colitis. TCRdb's table, derived via immunoSEQ multiplex PCR, lists solely in-frame clones and lacks some. The profile shows approximately 60,000 clones, 85% to 90% of them singletons. Source material: blood. The receptors stem from a boy aged 5-17 years with severe ulcerative colitis.

V gene TRBV11-2 combines with J gene TRBJ2-7, with 7 nucleotides matching TRBD2. CDR1 is SGHAT and CDR2 is FQNNGV in the germline V gene. After removal of 6 bases from V and 7 bases from J, the junction contained 6 bases not matched to a gene. The CDR3 has 12 amino acids. CDR3 DNA sequence: TGTGCCAGCAGTCGCTCGGGGGGAGAGCAGTACTTC. It is translated as CASSRSGGEQYF.

The rearrangement uses TRBV19 and TRBJ1-5; no clear D. The CDR3 loop spans 14 amino acids. The V end lost 3 bases, the J end lost 5 bases, and 11 bases lay between the germline ends. Germline V CDR1 and CDR2: LNHDA, SQIVND (reference sequence). CDR3 amino acids: CASSMGEAYQPQHF. CDR3 DNA sequence: TGTGCCAGTAGTATGGGAGAGGCATATCAGCCCCAGCATTTT.

The chain carries TRBV5-6 and TRBJ2-1; 10 bases align to TRBD2. The germline CDR1 and CDR2 sequences are SGHDT and YYEEEE. The CDR3 runs 15 residues. J lost 5 bases, V lost 2 bases, and 4 bases had no gene match. As DNA, the CDR3 is TGTGCCAGCAGCTTCCTAGCGGGAGAGGACAATGAGCAGTTCTTC. Translation gives CASSFLAGEDNEQFF. The whole variable domain, remainder taken from reference TRBV5-6 and TRBJ2-1, is DAGVTQSPTHLIKTRGQQVTLRCSPKSGHDTVSWYQQALGQGPQFIFQYYEEEERQRGNFPDRFSGHQFPNYSSELNVNALLLGDSALYLCASSFLAGEDNEQFFGPGTRLTVL.

The chain is built from TRBV15 and TRBJ1-2; no firm D call. Germline CDR1 is LNHNV and CDR2 is YYDKDF (reference sequence). Trimming took 5 bases from V and 0 from J, leaving 10 bases between them. The CDR3 consists of 14 residues. CDR3 residues: CATSPGPSNYGYTF. CDR3 sequence (DNA): TGTGCCACCAGCCCCGGACCTTCTAACTATGGCTACACCTTC. The complete variable domain, with remaining parts taken from reference TRBV15 and TRBJ1-2, reads DAMVIQNPRYQVTQFGKPVTLSCSQTLNHNVMYWYQQKSSQAPKLLFHYYDKDFNNEADTPDNFQSRRPNTSFCFLDIRSPGLGDTAMYLCATSPGPSNYGYTFGSGTRLTVV.

The rearrangement links TRBV2 to TRBJ2-5; no clear D. CDR1 and CDR2 (germline): SNHLY, FYNNEI. CDR3 length: 13 amino acids. Trimming took 5 bases from V and 7 from J, leaving 14 bases between them. This chain's CDR3 is CASSLESKGTQYF. The CDR3 region has the DNA TGTGCCAGCAGTTTGGAATCGAAGGGGACCCAGTACTTC.